These 13 T cell receptor beta chains came from one sample sequenced in a study of identical twins. TCRdb re-called the 5' RACE reads with MiXCR, one entry per CDR3 protein. Of 430,000 or so distinct CDR3 sequences in the sample, about 24% were seen once. These data also featured in a second study, about T cells expressing NK-cell markers.

Sequenced material: CD4+ T cells sorted from blood. The receptors shown here come from a young woman in good health.

The chain uses TRBV4-1 and TRBJ1-2; the D gene is possibly TRBD1 (6 bases). The V and J ends lost 0 bases and 0 bases respectively, with 14 bases between them. Germline V gene sequence: CDR1 MGHRA, CDR2 YSYEKL. The CDR3 runs 17 residues. The CDR3 coding sequence is TGCGCCAGCAGCCAAGACCCACAGGGATGGGCTAACTATGGCTACACCTTC. Translation: CASSQDPQGWANYGYTF.

There are a few counts of this clonotype. The rearrangement links TRBV6-5 to TRBJ2-7; D possibly corresponds to TRBD2 (6 bases). This CDR3 has 17 residues. CDR1 is MNHEY and CDR2 is SVGAGI in the germline V gene. Trimming cost V 0 bases and J 0 bases, with 15 bases left between them. The CDR3, as DNA: TGTGCCAGCAGTTACTCGCAGGGCAGAGCGGGCTCCTACGAGCAGTACTTC. This sequence encodes CASSYSQGRAGSYEQYF.

The chain is built from TRBV3-1 and TRBJ2-1; 9 positions match TRBD2. V shed 7 bases, J shed 4 bases, and the junction held 8 bases outside the gene matches. The CDR3 consists of 15 residues. Germline V gene lookup returns CDR1 LGHDT and CDR2 YNNKEL (reference sequence). CDR3 loop: CASTRRLADYNEQFF. The CDR3 DNA reads TGTGCCAGCACCCGACGACTAGCGGATTACAATGAGCAGTTCTTC.

There are many counts of this clonotype. The chain recombines TRBV11-2 with TRBJ2-1; D gene unclear. Trimming cost V 0 bases and J 4 bases, with 13 bases left between them. Germline assignment: CDR1 SGHAT and CDR2 FQNNGV. The CDR3 length is 16 residues. The CDR3 loop reads CASSLDVQPLYNEQFF. CDR3 coding DNA: TGTGCCAGCAGCTTAGATGTTCAACCACTATACAATGAGCAGTTCTTC.

This chain connects TRBV6-1 to TRBJ2-4; TRBD2 matches at 14 bases. The length of the CDR3 is 15 residues. The V and J ends lost 5 bases and 9 bases, in that order; junction bases with no gene match: 6. CDR1 is MNHNS and CDR2 is SASEGT in the germline V gene. The CDR3 coding sequence is TGTGCCAGCAGTCCCGGACTAGCGGGAGGATTCATTCAGTACTTC. It codes for CASSPGLAGGFIQYF.

The chain is built from TRBV30 and TRBJ2-3; 9 bases are shared with TRBD2. The length of the CDR3 is 16 residues. V shed 1 base, J shed 6 bases, and the junction held 11 bases outside the gene matches. Germline loops: CDR1 GTSNPN, CDR2 SVGIG (reference sequence). The CDR3 DNA sequence: TGTGCCTGGAGTGGGGGAAGGGGACTAGCATCCGATACGCAGTATTTT. It translates to CAWSGGRGLASDTQYF.

This rearrangement joins TRBV5-1 to TRBJ1-1; TRBD1 agrees at 9 bases. This CDR3 spans 14 amino acids. Germline trimming cut 0 bases from V and 3 bases from J; bases unmatched to any gene: 0. Germline-derived CDR1 and CDR2 are SGHRS and YFSETQ. CDR3 amino acids: CASSLDRGHTEAFF. In DNA form, the CDR3 reads TGCGCCAGCAGCTTGGACAGGGGGCACACTGAAGCTTTCTTT.

This chain connects TRBV20-1 to TRBJ1-4, with TRBD1 matching over 8 bases. The V segment lost 6 bases and the J segment 8 bases; nucleotides outside the gene matches: 11. The CDR3 is made up of 14 amino acids. The V gene's germline CDR1 is DFQATT and CDR2 SNEGSKA (reference sequence). The CDR3 here is CSAAGLQGDEKLFF. For the CDR3, the DNA is TGCAGTGCCGCGGGGCTACAGGGGGACGAAAAACTGTTTTTT.

This clonotype was seen a handful of times. The V and J genes are TRBV7-2 and TRBJ2-3; D may correspond to TRBD1 or TRBD2 (5 bases each). From germline, CDR1 is SGHTA and CDR2 FQGNSA. Deletions cut 5 bases from V and 8 bases from J, with 11 bases between. This CDR3 spans 12 amino acids. The CDR3 DNA follows: TGTGCCAGCAGCCGGGACCTTACTACGCAGTATTTT. It codes for CASSRDLTTQYF. The variable domain in full, with the rest retrieved from reference TRBV7-2 and TRBJ2-3, is GAGVSQSPSNKVTEKGKDVELRCDPISGHTALYWYRQSLGQGLEFLIYFQGNSAPDKSGLPSDRFSAERTGGSVSTLTIQRTQQEDSAVYLCASSRDLTTQYFGPGTRLTVL.

This clonotype was seen more than once but under ten times. The chain joins TRBV20-1 to TRBJ2-2, with 7 bases matching TRBD1. After removal of 5 bases from V and 7 bases from J, the junction contained 7 bases not matched to a gene. Germline V gives CDR1 DFQATT, CDR2 SNEGSKA (reference sequence). CDR3 length equals 13 residues. CDR3 coding DNA: TGCAGTGCTCGAAGACAGGGCGGCGGGGAGCTGTTTTTT. The encoded protein is CSARRQGGGELFF.

This rearrangement joins TRBV7-9 to TRBJ1-2; the D gene is possibly TRBD1 (5 bases). The CDR3 is made up of 12 amino acids. Germline CDR1 is SEHNR and CDR2 is FQNEAQ (reference sequence). V lost 7 bases and J 5 bases, leaving 11 bases between the germline ends. This CDR3 reads CASIGGDYGYTF. DNA for the CDR3: TGTGCCAGCATCGGAGGGGATTATGGCTACACCTTC.

This chain links TRBV12-3 or TRBV12-4 with TRBJ1-1, with D possibly matching TRBD1 (6 bases). V lost 6 bases and J lost 1, with 12 bases in between. The CDR3 contains 14 residues. The CDR3 loop is CASRVTGQNTEAFF. The CDR3 region has the DNA TGTGCCAGCAGGGTAACGGGACAGAACACTGAAGCTTTCTTT.

This clonotype has more than one count but fewer than ten. V usage is TRBV20-1 and J usage is TRBJ2-1; TRBD1 matches 8 bases. The germline gives CDR1 DFQATT, CDR2 SNEGSKA (reference sequence). V dropped 4 bases and J dropped 6; count of bases not matched to a gene: 11. This CDR3 has 15 amino acids. The CDR3 is CSAILGTGRSNEQFF. As DNA, the CDR3 is TGCAGTGCTATCCTAGGGACAGGACGAAGCAATGAGCAGTTCTTC.